This T cell receptor beta chain originates from a study of neoadjuvant anti-PD-1 for oral cavity cancer. These newly diagnosed stage II-IVA oral cavity squamous cell carcinoma patients had no prior systemic or radiation treatment. The patients had HPV-negative, locally advanced oral cavity squamous cell carcinoma. J was trimmed by 6 bases and V by 3 bases; bases with no gene match: 14. The CDR3 totals 16 residues. Germline assignment: CDR1 LNHNV and CDR2 YYDKDF (reference sequence). As for this clone: Its target is unknown.

Notes on the study in general: Each response group had just a few patients in TCR analyses.

Assay used: immunoSEQ multiplex PCR; TCRdb lists only in-frame clones, some missing. The table shows around 62,000 clones, with 65% to 85% occurring only once. The J gene is TRBJ2-7, the V gene TRBV15; 7 bases line up with TRBD2. This TCR was recovered from a person between 35 and 79 years old with oral cavity squamous cell carcinoma. Here the sequenced sample was PBMCs, taken before nivolumab (anti-PD-1) treatment. This chain's CDR3 is CATSRAGAGVSSEQYF. The CDR3 DNA sequence: TGTGCCACCAGCAGGGCCGGGGCGGGAGTATCTTCCGAGCAGTACTTC. Combining the CDR3 with reference TRBV15 and TRBJ2-7 gives the whole variable domain DAMVIQNPRYQVTQFGKPVTLSCSQTLNHNVMYWYQQKSSQAPKLLFHYYDKDFNNEADTPDNFQSRRPNTSFCFLDIRSPGLGDTAMYLCATSRAGAGVSSEQYFGPGTRLTVT.